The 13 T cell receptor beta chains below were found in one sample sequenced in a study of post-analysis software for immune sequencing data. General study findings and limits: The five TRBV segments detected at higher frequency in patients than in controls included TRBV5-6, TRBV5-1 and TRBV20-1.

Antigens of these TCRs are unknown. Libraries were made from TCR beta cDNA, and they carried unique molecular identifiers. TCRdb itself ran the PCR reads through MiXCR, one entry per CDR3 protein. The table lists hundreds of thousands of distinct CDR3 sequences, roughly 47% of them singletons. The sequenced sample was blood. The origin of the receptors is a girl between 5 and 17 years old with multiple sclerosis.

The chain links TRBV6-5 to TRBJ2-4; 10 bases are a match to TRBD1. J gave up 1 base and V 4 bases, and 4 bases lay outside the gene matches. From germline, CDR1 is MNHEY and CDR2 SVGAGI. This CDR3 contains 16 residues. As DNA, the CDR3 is TGTGCCAGCAGTTCTCTGGGACAGGGGGCCAAAAACATTCAGTACTTC. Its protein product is CASSSLGQGAKNIQYF.

The CDR3 here is CASRVSDITANTEAFF. CDR3 nucleotides: TGTGCCAGCAGGGTTTCGGATATCACGGCGAACACTGAAGCTTTCTTT. The chain uses TRBV6-6 and TRBJ1-1, with unresolved D. The CDR3 length is 16 residues. V was cut by 6 bases and J by 1 base, with 18 bases left in between. Germline-derived CDR1 and CDR2 are MNHNY and SVGAGI (reference sequence).

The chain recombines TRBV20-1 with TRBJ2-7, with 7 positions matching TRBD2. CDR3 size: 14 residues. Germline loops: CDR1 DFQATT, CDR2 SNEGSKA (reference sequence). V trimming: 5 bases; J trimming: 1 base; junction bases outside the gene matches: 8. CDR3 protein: CSAREDTSSYEQYF. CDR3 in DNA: TGCAGTGCTCGGGAGGACACTTCATCCTACGAGCAGTACTTC.

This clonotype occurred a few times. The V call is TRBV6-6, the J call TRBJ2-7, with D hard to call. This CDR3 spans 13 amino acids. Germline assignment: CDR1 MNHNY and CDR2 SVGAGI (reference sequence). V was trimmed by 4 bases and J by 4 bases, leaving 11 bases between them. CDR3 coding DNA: TGTGCCAGCAGTTCCTTGTGGGAATACGAGCAGTACTTC. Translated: CASSSLWEYEQYF.

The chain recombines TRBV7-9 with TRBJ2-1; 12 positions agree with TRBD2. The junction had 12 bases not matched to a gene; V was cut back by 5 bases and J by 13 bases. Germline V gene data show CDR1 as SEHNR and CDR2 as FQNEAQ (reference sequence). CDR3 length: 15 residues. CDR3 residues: CASSPMGLAGGRQFF. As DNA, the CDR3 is TGTGCCAGCAGCCCTATGGGTCTAGCGGGAGGGCGACAGTTCTTC.

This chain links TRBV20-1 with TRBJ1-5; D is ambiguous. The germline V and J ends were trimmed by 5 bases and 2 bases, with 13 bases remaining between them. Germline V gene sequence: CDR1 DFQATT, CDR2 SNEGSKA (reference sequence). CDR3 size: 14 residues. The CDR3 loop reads CSARLGQGNQPQHF. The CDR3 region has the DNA TGCAGTGCTCGGCTGGGCCAGGGCAATCAGCCCCAGCATTTT.

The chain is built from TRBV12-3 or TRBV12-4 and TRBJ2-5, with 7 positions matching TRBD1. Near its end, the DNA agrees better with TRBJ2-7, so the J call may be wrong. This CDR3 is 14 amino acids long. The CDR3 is CASSRTGPTYEQYF. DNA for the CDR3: TGTGCCAGCAGTCGGACAGGACCGACCTACGAGCAGTACTTC.

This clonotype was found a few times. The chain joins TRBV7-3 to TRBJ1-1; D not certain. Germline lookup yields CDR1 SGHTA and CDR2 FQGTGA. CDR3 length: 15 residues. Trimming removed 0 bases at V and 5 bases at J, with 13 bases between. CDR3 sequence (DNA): TGTGCCAGCAGCTTAACCCCACTCCTAGGGACTGAAGCTTTCTTT. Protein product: CASSLTPLLGTEAFF.

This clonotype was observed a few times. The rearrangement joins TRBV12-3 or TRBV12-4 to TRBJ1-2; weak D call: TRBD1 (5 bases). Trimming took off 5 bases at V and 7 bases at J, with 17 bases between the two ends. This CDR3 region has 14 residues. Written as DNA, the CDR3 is TGTGCCAGCAGTCCAACCGGGGCCCAGGGTGGCTACACCTTC. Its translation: CASSPTGAQGGYTF.

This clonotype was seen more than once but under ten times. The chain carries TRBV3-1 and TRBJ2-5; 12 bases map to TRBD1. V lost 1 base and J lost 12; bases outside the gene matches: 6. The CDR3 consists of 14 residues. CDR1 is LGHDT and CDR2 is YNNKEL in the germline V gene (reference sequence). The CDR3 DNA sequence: TGTGCCAGCAGCCAAGGGGACAGGGGGCGCCTGGAGTACTTC. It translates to CASSQGDRGRLEYF.

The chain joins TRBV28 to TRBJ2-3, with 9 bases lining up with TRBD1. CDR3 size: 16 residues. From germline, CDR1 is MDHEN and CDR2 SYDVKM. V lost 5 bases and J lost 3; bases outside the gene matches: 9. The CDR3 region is CASSPIGTGRTDTQYF. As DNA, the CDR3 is TGTGCCAGCAGTCCAATCGGGACAGGGCGAACAGATACGCAGTATTTT. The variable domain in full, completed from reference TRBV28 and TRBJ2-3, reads DVKVTQSSRYLVKRTGEKVFLECVQDMDHENMFWYRQDPGLGLRLIYFSYDVKMKEKGDIPEGYSVSREKKERFSLILESASTNQTSMYLCASSPIGTGRTDTQYFGPGTRLTVL.

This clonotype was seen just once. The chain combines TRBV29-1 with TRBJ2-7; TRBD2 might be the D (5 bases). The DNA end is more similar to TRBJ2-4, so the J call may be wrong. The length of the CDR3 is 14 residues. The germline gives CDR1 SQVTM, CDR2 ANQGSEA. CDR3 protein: CSVEVGETKNIQYF. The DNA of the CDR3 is TGCAGCGTTGAAGTGGGAGAGACCAAAAACATTCAGTACTTC.

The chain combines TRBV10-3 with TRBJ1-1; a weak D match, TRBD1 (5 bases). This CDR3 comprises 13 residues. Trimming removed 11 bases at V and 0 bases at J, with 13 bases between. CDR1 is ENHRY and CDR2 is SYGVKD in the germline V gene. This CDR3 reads CALRGGLNTEAFF. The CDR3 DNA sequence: TGTGCCCTCCGGGGGGGGTTGAACACTGAAGCTTTCTTT.